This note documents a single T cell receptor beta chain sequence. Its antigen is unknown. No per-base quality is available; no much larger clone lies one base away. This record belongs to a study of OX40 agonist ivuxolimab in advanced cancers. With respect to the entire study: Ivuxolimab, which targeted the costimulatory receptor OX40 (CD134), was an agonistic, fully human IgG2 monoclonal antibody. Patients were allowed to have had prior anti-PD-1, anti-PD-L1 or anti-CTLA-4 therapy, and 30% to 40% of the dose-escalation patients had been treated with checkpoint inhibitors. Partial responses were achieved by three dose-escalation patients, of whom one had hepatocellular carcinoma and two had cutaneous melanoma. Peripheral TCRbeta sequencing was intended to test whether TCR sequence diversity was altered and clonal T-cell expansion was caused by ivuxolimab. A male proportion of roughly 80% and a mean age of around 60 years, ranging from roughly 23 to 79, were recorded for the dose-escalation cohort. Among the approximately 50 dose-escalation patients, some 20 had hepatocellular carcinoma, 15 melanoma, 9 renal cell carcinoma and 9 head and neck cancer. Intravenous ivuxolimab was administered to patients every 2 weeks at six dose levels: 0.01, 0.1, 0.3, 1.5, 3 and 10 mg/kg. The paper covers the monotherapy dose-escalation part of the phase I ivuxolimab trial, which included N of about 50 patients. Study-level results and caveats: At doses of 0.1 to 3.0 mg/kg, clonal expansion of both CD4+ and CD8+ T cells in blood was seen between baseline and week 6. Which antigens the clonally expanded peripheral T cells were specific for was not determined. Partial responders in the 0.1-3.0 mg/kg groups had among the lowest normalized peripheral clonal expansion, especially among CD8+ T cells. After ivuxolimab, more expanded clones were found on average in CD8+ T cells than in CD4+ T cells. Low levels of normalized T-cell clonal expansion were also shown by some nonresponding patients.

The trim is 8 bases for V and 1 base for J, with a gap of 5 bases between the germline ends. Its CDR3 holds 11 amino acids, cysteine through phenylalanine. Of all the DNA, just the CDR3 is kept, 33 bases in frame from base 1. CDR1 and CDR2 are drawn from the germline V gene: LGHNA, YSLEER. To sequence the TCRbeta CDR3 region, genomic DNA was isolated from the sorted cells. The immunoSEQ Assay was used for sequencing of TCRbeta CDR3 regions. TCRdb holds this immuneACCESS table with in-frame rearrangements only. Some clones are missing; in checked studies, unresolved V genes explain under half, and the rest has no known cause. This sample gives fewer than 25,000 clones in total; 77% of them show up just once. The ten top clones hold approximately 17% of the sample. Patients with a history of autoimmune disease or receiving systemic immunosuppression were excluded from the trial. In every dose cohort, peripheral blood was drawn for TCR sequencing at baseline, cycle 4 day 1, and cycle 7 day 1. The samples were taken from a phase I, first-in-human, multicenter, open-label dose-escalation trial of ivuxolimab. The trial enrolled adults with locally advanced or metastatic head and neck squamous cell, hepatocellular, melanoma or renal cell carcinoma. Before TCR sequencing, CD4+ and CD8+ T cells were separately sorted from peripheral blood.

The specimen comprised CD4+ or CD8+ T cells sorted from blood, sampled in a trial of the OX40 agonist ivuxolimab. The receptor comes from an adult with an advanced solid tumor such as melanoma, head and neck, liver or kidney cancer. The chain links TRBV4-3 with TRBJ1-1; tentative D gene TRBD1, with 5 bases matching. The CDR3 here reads CASGANTEAFF. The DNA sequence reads TGCGCCAGCGGGGCGAACACTGAAGCTTTCTTT.